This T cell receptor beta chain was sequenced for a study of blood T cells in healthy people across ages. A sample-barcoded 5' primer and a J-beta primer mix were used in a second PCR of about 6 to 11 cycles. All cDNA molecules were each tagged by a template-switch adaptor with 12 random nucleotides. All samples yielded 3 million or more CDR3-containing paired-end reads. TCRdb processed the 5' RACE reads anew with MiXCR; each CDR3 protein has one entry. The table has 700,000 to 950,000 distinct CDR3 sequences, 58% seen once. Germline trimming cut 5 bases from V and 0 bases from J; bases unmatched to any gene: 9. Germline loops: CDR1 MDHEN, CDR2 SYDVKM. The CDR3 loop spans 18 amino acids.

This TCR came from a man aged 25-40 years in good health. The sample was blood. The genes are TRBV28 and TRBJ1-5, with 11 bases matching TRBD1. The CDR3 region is CASSLRDRGSGSNQPQHF. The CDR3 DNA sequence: TGTGCCAGCAGTCTAAGGGACAGGGGGTCCGGTAGCAATCAGCCCCAGCATTTT.